Listed below are T cell receptor beta chains from one sample, sequenced in a study of blood T cells in healthy people across ages. Using its own MiXCR run on the 5' RACE reads, TCRdb lists one record per CDR3 protein. The sample carries 750,000 or so distinct CDR3 sequences, 20% to 30% recorded once. The data also belong to a second study, concerning T cells of mothers and their children.

Sequencing input: blood. These receptors originate from a boy aged 5-17 years in good health. Each CDR3 is given with its conserved first and last residue. The order of the fields is V gene, J gene, CDR3 protein.

V: TRBV24-1; J: TRBJ2-6; CDR3: CATSDTGLSSGANVLTF
V: TRBV4-1; J: TRBJ1-4; CDR3: CASSLGSRPNEKLFF
V: TRBV7-2; J: TRBJ2-4; CDR3: CASSLATTGQGTNVKAKNIQYF
V: TRBV6-6; J: NA; CDR3: CASSSGLAGGIEQFF
V: TRBV4-1; J: TRBJ2-1; CDR3: CASSQSGLARNNEQFF
V: TRBV29-1; J: TRBJ2-1; CDR3: CSVTILYNEQFF
V: TRBV19; J: NA; CDR3: CASSIDLSAGNEQFF
V: TRBV16; J: TRBJ1-6; CDR3: CASSGGVNSPLHF
V: TRBV29-1; J: TRBJ1-1; CDR3: CSVQKPEAFF
V: TRBV29-1; J: TRBJ2-1; CDR3: CSVEMASGLSYNEQFF
V: TRBV28; J: TRBJ2-7; CDR3: CASNPYEQNF
V: TRBV7-2; J: TRBJ2-4; CDR3: CASSFDPGLVSIQYF
V: TRBV24-1; J: TRBJ2-1; CDR3: CATSDRTGGEQFF
V: TRBV3-1; J: TRBJ2-7; CDR3: CASSQDHGTDGEQYF
V: TRBV20-1; J: TRBJ1-1; CDR3: CSAREGLLNTEAFF
V: TRBV28; J: TRBJ1-4; CDR3: CASTMPDRSNEKLFF
V: TRBV5-1; J: TRBJ2-7; CDR3: CASSWVAGGLTSSEQYF
V: TRBV20-1; J: TRBJ2-3; CDR3: CSARLPGTDTQYF
V: TRBV13; J: TRBJ1-2; CDR3: CASSFGADSSYGYTF
V: TRBV11-2; J: TRBJ2-3; CDR3: CASSLAGSGVQDTQYF
V: TRBV5-1; J: TRBJ2-1; CDR3: CASSLLVDGDEQFF
V: TRBV28; J: TRBJ2-1; CDR3: CASSEAGTGAFSYNEQFF
V: TRBV6-6; J: TRBJ2-2; CDR3: CASSYVQSNTGELFF
V: TRBV20-1; J: TRBJ2-5; CDR3: CSALIALGFRETQYF
V: TRBV12-3/TRBV12-4; J: TRBJ1-2; CDR3: CASSFYGTGFNGYTF
V: TRBV14; J: TRBJ2-4; CDR3: CASSQEEDRGRGNIQYF
V: TRBV7-9; J: TRBJ1-4; CDR3: CASSLDLGTANEKLFF
V: TRBV11-3; J: TRBJ2-5; CDR3: CASSLQQEQETQYF
V: TRBV4-3; J: TRBJ1-4; CDR3: CASSQAVAQTNEKLFF
V: TRBV14; J: TRBJ2-7; CDR3: CASSWVSSGEQYF
V: TRBV11-1; J: TRBJ1-6; CDR3: CASSLLTGLNSPLHF
V: TRBV20-1; J: NA; CDR3: CSARAGGSGAYEQYF
V: TRBV29-1; J: TRBJ2-7; CDR3: CSVLRSSYEQYF
V: TRBV27; J: TRBJ2-5; CDR3: CASSITRVPWETQYF
V: TRBV4-1; J: TRBJ1-4; CDR3: CASSQDGTAPNEKLFF
V: TRBV4-3; J: TRBJ2-7; CDR3: CAIAGTSDSHEQYF
V: TRBV12-3/TRBV12-4; J: TRBJ1-2; CDR3: CASSHRDRLIYTF
V: TRBV27; J: TRBJ2-5; CDR3: CASSSNLAGARETQYF
V: TRBV4-1; J: TRBJ2-4; CDR3: CASSQGTELGAKNIQYF
V: TRBV2; J: TRBJ2-1; CDR3: CASGGVGTNNEQFF
V: TRBV24-1; J: TRBJ2-7; CDR3: CATSDPGGEQYF
V: TRBV10-3; J: TRBJ2-5; CDR3: CTRCFGVGPRVDKETQYF
V: TRBV27; J: NA; CDR3: CASSYNQGHEQYF
V: TRBV20-1; J: TRBJ1-6; CDR3: CSARDGGQVNSPLHF
V: TRBV7-3; J: TRBJ2-3; CDR3: CASSPQGSGDTQYF
V: TRBV7-9; J: TRBJ2-4; CDR3: CASSSSGGANIQYF
V: TRBV27; J: TRBJ1-2; CDR3: CASSPVAASNYGYTF
V: TRBV5-6; J: TRBJ2-7; CDR3: CASSNYRAEQYF
V: TRBV10-3; J: TRBJ2-5; CDR3: CAISEAGETQYF
V: TRBV28; J: TRBJ2-7; CDR3: CASSPGTGLGEQYF
V: TRBV14; J: TRBJ2-6; CDR3: CASSPRQGATIGGANVLTF
V: TRBV11-2; J: TRBJ1-4; CDR3: CTSSPTTGFGKLFF
V: TRBV7-2; J: TRBJ2-5; CDR3: CASSFSFERGFLQETQYF
V: TRBV6-1; J: TRBJ2-7; CDR3: CASSESRASTYEQYF
V: TRBV15; J: TRBJ2-2; CDR3: CATSGTVNTGELFF
V: TRBV12-3/TRBV12-4; J: TRBJ1-2; CDR3: CASSLGTRWDYGYTF
V: TRBV5-1; J: TRBJ2-1; CDR3: CASSLDSAGANNEQFF
V: TRBV5-1; J: TRBJ2-7; CDR3: CASSSDFSYEQYF
V: TRBV20-1; J: TRBJ1-1; CDR3: CSAELRDRSTEAFF
V: TRBV20-1; J: NA; CDR3: CSASSEGNEQFF